This TCR beta chain originates from a study of blood T cell repertoires in COVID-19. Study information: Samples came from the United States, Italy and Spain, spanning acute and convalescent COVID-19.

The Seattle site enrolled patients during active infection and followed them longitudinally. Assay used: immunoSEQ multiplex PCR; TCRdb lists only in-frame clones, some missing. The profile shows around 70,000 clones, roughly 80% of them singletons. V lost 2 bases to trimming and J lost 8 bases; unmatched junction nucleotides: 12. The CDR3 runs to 18 residues. Germline V gene lookup returns CDR1 SNHLY and CDR2 FYNNEI. The gene calls are TRBV2 and TRBJ2-1; 13 bases are a match to TRBD2. Sequenced sample: peripheral blood. This clonotype was obtained from a man aged 45-60 years with COVID-19, enrolled during active disease. The CDR3 is CASSERLAGGQFSDEQFF. The DNA of the CDR3 is TGTGCCAGCAGTGAACGACTAGCGGGAGGCCAGTTCTCCGATGAGCAGTTCTTC. The whole variable domain, filled in from reference TRBV2 and TRBJ2-1, reads EPEVTQTPSHQVTQMGQEVILRCVPISNHLYFYWYRQILGQKVEFLVSFYNNEISEKSEIFDDQFSVERPDGSNFTLKIRSTKLEDSAMYFCASSERLAGGQFSDEQFFGPGTRLTVL.